These T cell receptor beta chains were read from a single sample in a study of blood T cell repertoires in COVID-19. Sequencing used immunoSEQ multiplex PCR; TCRdb keeps in-frame clones, though not all of them. The table records some 170,000 clones, 75% to 90% of them present only once. The sample comprised peripheral blood. Receptor source: a woman in her sixties with acute or convalescent COVID-19. The conserved cysteine and the conserved F or W are not part of the CDR3 here. Each record gives: J gene, V gene, CDR3 protein.

J: TRBJ2-1
V: TRBV3-1/TRBV3-2
CDR3: ASSQVPSGYNEQF

J: TRBJ2-5
V: TRBV19
CDR3: ASSPRLAGGPQETQY

J: TRBJ1-3
V: TRBV6-1
CDR3: ASSETQSSGNTIY

J: TRBJ2-1
V: TRBV30
CDR3: AWSDGTSFYNEQF

J: TRBJ2-1
V: TRBV9
CDR3: ASSVLTSGGYNEQF

J: TRBJ2-5
V: TRBV6-5
CDR3: ASSYGAGGGRETQY

J: TRBJ1-4
V: TRBV6-5
CDR3: ASEPGGGEKLF

J: TRBJ1-5
V: TRBV2
CDR3: ASMADSNQPQH

J: TRBJ2-2
V: TRBV18
CDR3: ASSPTSGQNTGELF

J: TRBJ2-5
V: TRBV11-1
CDR3: ASSSGFLETQY

J: TRBJ2-5
V: TRBV18
CDR3: ASSPEGGIEGTQY

J: TRBJ1-1
V: TRBV6-5
CDR3: ASKTTVGAAF

J: TRBJ1-2
V: TRBV19
CDR3: ASRAYRGNYGYT

J: TRBJ2-7
V: TRBV10-3
CDR3: AITSSSYEQY

J: TRBJ2-1
V: TRBV27
CDR3: ASSPGSGRNNEQF

J: TRBJ1-1
V: TRBV7-9
CDR3: ASSRPTGDTEAF

J: TRBJ1-5
V: TRBV18
CDR3: ASSTTPEGQPQH

J: TRBJ1-6
V: TRBV6-5
CDR3: ASRTDRGHNSPLH

J: TRBJ2-1
V: TRBV5-1
CDR3: ASSLSPTSSYNEQF

J: TRBJ1-1
V: TRBV21-1
CDR3: ASSEVSEAF

J: TRBJ2-1
V: TRBV5-6
CDR3: ASSPRQDNEQF

J: TRBJ2-2
V: TRBV20-1
CDR3: SASPPGGGGAGELF

J: TRBJ1-2
V: TRBV4-2
CDR3: ASSQGGWGGDYGYT

J: TRBJ1-3
V: TRBV6-5
CDR3: ASRQGAAGNTIY

J: TRBJ2-1
V: TRBV7-2
CDR3: ASSSQTSEYNEQF

J: TRBJ2-3
V: TRBV7-2
CDR3: ASSASLRDTQY

J: TRBJ1-2
V: TRBV6-5
CDR3: ASSKVRGSGYT

J: TRBJ1-4
V: TRBV2
CDR3: ASSDEGTSEKLF

J: TRBJ2-1
V: TRBV7-3
CDR3: ASSLIPGLAAVSYNEQF

J: TRBJ2-3
V: TRBV10-1
CDR3: ASSLGLAGLTDTQY

J: TRBJ1-1
V: TRBV7-2
CDR3: ASSPRQGRAEAF

J: TRBJ2-1
V: TRBV28
CDR3: ASSLGGADEQF

J: TRBJ2-3
V: TRBV7-6
CDR3: ASSLAAGRGDTQY

J: TRBJ1-5
V: TRBV25-1
CDR3: ASSSGGNQPQH

J: TRBJ1-3
V: TRBV5-4
CDR3: ASSPDPGGNTIY